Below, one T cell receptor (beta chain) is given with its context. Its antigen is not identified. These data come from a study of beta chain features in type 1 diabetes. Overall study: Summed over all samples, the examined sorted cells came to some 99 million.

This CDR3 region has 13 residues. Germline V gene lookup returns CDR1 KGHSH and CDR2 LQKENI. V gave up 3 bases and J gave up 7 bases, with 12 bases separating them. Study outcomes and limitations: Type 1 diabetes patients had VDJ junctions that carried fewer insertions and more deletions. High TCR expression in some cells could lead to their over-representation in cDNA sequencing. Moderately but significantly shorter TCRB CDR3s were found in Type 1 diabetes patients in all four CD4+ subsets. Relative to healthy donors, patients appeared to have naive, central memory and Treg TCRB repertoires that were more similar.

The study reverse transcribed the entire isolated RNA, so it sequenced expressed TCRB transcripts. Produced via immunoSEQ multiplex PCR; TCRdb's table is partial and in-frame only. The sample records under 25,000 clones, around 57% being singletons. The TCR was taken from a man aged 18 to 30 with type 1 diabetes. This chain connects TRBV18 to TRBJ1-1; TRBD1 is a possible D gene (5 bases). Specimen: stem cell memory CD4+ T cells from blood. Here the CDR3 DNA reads TGTGCCAGCTCACCCGACAGACAGATTGAAGCTTTCTTT. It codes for CASSPDRQIEAFF.